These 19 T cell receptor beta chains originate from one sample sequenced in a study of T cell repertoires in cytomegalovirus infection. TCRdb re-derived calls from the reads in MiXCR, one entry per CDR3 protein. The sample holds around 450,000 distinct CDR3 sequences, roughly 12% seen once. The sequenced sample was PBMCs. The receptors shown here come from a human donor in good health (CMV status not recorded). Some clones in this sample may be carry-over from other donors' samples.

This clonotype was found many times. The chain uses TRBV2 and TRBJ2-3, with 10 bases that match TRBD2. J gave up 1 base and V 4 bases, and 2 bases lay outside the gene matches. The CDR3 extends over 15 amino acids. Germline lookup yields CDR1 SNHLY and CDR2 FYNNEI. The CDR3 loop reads CASSVLAGGTDTQYF. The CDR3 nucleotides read TGTGCCAGCAGTGTGCTAGCGGGGGGCACAGATACGCAGTATTTT. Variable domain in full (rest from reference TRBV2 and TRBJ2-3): EPEVTQTPSHQVTQMGQEVILRCVPISNHLYFYWYRQILGQKVEFLVSFYNNEISEKSEIFDDQFSVERPDGSNFTLKIRSTKLEDSAMYFCASSVLAGGTDTQYFGPGTRLTVL.

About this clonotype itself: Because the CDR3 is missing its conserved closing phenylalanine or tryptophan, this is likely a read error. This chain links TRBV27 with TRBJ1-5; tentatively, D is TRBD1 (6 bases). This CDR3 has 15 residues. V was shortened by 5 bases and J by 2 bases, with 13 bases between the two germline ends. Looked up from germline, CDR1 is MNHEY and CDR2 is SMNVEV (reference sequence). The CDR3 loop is CASSIGGPGNQPQHS. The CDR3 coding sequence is TGTGCCAGCAGTATCGGGGGGCCCGGCAATCAGCCCCAGCATTCT.

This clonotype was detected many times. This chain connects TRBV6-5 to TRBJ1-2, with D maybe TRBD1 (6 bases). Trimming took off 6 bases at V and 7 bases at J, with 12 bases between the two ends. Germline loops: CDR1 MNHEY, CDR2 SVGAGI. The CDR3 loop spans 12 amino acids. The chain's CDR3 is CASSAGTFGYTF. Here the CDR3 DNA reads TGTGCCAGCAGCGCCGGGACATTTGGCTACACCTTC.

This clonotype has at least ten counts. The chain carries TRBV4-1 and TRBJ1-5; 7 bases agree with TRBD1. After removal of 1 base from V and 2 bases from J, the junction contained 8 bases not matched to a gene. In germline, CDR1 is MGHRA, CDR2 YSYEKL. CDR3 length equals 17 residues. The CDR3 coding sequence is TGCGCCAGCAGCCAAGCAGGGGGGGGGGTTGGCAATCAGCCCCAGCATTTT. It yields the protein CASSQAGGGVGNQPQHF.

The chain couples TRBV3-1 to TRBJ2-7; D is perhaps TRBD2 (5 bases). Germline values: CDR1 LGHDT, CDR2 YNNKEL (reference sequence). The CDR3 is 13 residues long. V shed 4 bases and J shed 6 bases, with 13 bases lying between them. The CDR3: CASSPGDGSEQYF. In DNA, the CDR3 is TGTGCCAGCAGCCCCGGGGATGGAAGCGAGCAGTACTTC.

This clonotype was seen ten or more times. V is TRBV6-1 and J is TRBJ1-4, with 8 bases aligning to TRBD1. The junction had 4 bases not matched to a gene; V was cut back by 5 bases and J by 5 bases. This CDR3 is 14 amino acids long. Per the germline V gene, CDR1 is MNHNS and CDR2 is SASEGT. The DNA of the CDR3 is TGTGCCAGCAGTTCCTGGACAGGGAATGAAAAACTGTTTTTT. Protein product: CASSSWTGNEKLFF.

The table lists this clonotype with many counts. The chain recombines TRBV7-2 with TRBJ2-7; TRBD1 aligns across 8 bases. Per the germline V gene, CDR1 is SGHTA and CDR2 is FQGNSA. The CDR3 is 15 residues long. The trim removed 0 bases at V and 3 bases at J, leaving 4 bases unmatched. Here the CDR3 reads CASSLATGGSYEQYF. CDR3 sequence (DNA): TGTGCCAGCAGCTTAGCAACAGGGGGAAGCTACGAGCAGTACTTC.

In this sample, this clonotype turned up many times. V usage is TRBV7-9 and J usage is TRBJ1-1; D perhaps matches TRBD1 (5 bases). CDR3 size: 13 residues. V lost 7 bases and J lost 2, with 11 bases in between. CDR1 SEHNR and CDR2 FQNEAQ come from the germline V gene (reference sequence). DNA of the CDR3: TGTGCCAGCATCGGGGGGGGAAACACTGAAGCTTTCTTT. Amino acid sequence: CASIGGGNTEAFF.

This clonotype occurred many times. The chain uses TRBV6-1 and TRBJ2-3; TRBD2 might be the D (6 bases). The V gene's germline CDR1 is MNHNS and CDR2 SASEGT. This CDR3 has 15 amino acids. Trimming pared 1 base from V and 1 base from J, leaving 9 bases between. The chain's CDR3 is CASSEVSGRTDTQYF. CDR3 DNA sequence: TGTGCCAGCAGTGAAGTTAGCGGACGCACAGATACGCAGTATTTT.

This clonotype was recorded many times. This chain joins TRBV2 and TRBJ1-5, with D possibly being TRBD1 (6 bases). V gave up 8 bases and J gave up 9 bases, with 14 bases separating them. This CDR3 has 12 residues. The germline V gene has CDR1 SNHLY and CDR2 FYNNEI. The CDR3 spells CASGSLGGPQHF. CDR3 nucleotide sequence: TGTGCCAGCGGGAGTCTAGGGGGGCCCCAGCATTTT. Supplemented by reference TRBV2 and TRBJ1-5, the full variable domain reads EPEVTQTPSHQVTQMGQEVILRCVPISNHLYFYWYRQILGQKVEFLVSFYNNEISEKSEIFDDQFSVERPDGSNFTLKIRSTKLEDSAMYFCASGSLGGPQHFGDGTRLSIL.

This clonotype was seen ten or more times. CDR3 sequence: CASSEETGVWYGYTF. The CDR3 nucleotides read TGTGCCAGCAGTGAGGAGACGGGGGTTTGGTATGGCTACACCTTC. The chain employs TRBV2 and TRBJ1-2; weak D call: TRBD1 (5 bases). The V gene lost 3 bases and the J gene lost 5 bases, with 16 bases spanning the gap. The CDR3 totals 15 residues. Germline CDR1 is SNHLY and CDR2 is FYNNEI.

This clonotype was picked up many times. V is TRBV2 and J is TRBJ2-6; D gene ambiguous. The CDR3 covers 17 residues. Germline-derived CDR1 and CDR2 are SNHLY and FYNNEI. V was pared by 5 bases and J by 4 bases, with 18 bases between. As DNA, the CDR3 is TGTGCCAGCAGTCGGACGGACCCTCGGCGAGGGGCCAACGTCCTGACTTTC. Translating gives CASSRTDPRRGANVLTF. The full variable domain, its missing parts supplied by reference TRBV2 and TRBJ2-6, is EPEVTQTPSHQVTQMGQEVILRCVPISNHLYFYWYRQILGQKVEFLVSFYNNEISEKSEIFDDQFSVERPDGSNFTLKIRSTKLEDSAMYFCASSRTDPRRGANVLTFGAGSRLTVL.

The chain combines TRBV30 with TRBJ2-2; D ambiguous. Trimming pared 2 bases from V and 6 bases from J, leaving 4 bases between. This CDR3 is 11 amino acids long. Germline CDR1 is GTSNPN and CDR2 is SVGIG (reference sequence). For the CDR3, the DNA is TGTGCCTGGAGTCGCTCCGGGGAGCTGTTTTTT. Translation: CAWSRSGELFF.

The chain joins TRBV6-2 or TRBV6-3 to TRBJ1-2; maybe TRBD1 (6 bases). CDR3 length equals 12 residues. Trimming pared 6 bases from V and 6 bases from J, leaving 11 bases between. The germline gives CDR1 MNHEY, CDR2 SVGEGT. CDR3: CASSRQVDGYTF. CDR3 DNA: TGTGCCAGCAGCAGACAGGTTGATGGCTACACCTTC.

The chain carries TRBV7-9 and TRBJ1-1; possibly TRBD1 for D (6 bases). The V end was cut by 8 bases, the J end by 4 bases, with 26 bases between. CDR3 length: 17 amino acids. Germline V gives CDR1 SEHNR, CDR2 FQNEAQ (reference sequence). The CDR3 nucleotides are TGTGCCAGCTTGTCGGGACACCCGACGAGAGGAATCACTGAAGCTTTCTTT. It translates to CASLSGHPTRGITEAFF.

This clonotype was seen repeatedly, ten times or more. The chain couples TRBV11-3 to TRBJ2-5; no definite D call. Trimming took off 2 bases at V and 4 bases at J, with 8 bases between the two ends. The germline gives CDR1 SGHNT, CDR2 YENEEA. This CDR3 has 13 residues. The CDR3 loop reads CASSLNVGETQYF. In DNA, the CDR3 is TGTGCCAGCAGCTTAAACGTAGGAGAGACCCAGTACTTC.

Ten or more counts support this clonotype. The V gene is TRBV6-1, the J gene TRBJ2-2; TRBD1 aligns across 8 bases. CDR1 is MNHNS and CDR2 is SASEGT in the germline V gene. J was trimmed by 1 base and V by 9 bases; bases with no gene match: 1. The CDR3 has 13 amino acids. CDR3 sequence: CASDRGNTGELFF. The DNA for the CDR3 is TGTGCCAGTGACAGGGGGAACACCGGGGAGCTGTTTTTT.

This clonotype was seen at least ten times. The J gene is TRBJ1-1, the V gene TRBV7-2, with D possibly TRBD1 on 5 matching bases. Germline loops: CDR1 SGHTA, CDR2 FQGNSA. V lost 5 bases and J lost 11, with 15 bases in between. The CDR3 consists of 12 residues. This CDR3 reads CASSLGTVRAFF. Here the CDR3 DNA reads TGTGCCAGCAGCCTCGGGACCGTCCGCGCTTTCTTT.

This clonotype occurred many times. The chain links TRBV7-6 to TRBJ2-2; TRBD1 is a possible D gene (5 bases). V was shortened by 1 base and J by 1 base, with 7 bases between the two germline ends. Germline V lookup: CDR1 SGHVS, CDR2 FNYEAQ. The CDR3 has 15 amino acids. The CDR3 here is CASSLVGRNTGELFF. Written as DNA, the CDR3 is TGTGCCAGCAGCTTAGTGGGGCGGAACACCGGGGAGCTGTTTTTT.